These 10 T cell receptor beta chains were all obtained from the same sample, sequenced in a study of CD8 T cells in Susac syndrome. The RNA input was 0.5 to 1 ug, and it was reverse transcribed with random hexamers. TCRdb reanalysed the immunoSEQ multiplex PCR reads using MiXCR and keeps one entry per CDR3 protein. Here the sample spans about 210,000 distinct CDR3 sequences, 95% being singletons. Sequencing was performed on CD4+ T cells from PBMCs. The source of these receptors is a human donor with multiple sclerosis.

The CDR3 DNA follows: TGCAGTGCTTGGATTACAGGGGTCAATTCACCCCTCCACTTT. Amino acid sequence: CSAWITGVNSPLHF. The chain recombines TRBV20-1 with TRBJ1-6, with 7 bases identical to TRBD1. The trim removed 5 bases at V and 7 bases at J, leaving 8 bases unmatched. This CDR3 comprises 14 residues. Germline lookup yields CDR1 DFQATT and CDR2 SNEGSKA (reference sequence).

The chain carries TRBV20-1 and TRBJ2-7; possibly TRBD1 for D (5 bases). Between the trimmed V and J ends, which lost 2 bases and 3 bases, there was a span of 14 bases. Germline CDR1 reads DFQATT; CDR2 reads SNEGSKA (reference sequence). The CDR3 runs 14 residues. The CDR3, as DNA: TGCAGTGCTAGACCAGGGTCCCACTACTACGAGCAGTACTTC. Its translation: CSARPGSHYYEQYF.

J is TRBJ1-5 and V is TRBV20-1; D gene uncertain. From germline, CDR1 is DFQATT and CDR2 SNEGSKA (reference sequence). Trimming took 0 bases from V and 4 from J, leaving 13 bases between them. The CDR3 runs 15 residues. DNA for the CDR3: TGCAGTGCTAGAGATTCCGGAGGTTCTAATCAGCCCCAGCATTTT. Its translation is CSARDSGGSNQPQHF.

The chain is built from TRBV20-1 and TRBJ1-2, with 7 nucleotides matching TRBD1. V dropped 6 bases and J dropped 8; count of bases not matched to a gene: 12. The CDR3 spans 13 residues. In germline, CDR1 is DFQATT, CDR2 SNEGSKA (reference sequence). The CDR3 coding sequence is TGCAGTGCAAGGGACAGCGTGGGATACGGCTACACCTTC. This gives the protein CSARDSVGYGYTF.

This clonotype showed up just a few times. V is TRBV7-2 and J is TRBJ1-5; the D gene is possibly TRBD1 (5 bases). V was pared by 6 bases and J by 7 bases, with 10 bases between. The CDR3 extends over 12 amino acids. CDR1 and CDR2 from the germline V gene are SGHTA and FQGNSA. For the CDR3, the DNA is TGTGCCAGCAGGGGGGGTGGGCAGCCCCAGCATTTT. Amino acids: CASRGGGQPQHF.

The chain links TRBV20-1 to TRBJ2-1; TRBD1 agrees at 7 bases. The CDR3 is 16 amino acids. The ends lost 0 bases at V and 7 bases at J; junction bases unmatched: 12. Germline V gives CDR1 DFQATT, CDR2 SNEGSKA (reference sequence). The CDR3 is CSARDPTGTPGNEQFF. In DNA, the CDR3 is TGCAGTGCTAGAGACCCGACAGGGACCCCCGGAAATGAGCAGTTCTTC.

The chain has TRBV12-5 and TRBJ2-7; D might be TRBD1 (6 bases). There are 13 residues in the CDR3. The V end lost 3 bases, the J end lost 4 bases, and 10 bases lay between the germline ends. Germline V gene data show CDR1 as LGHNT and CDR2 as FRNRAP. CDR3 bases: TGTGCTAGTGGTTTACAGGGCCGGTACGAGCAGTACTTC. Residues: CASGLQGRYEQYF.

J is TRBJ1-5 and V is TRBV30; the D is unclear. Germline V lookup: CDR1 GTSNPN, CDR2 SVGIG (reference sequence). This CDR3 contains 14 residues. Trimming shortened V by 2 bases and J by 0 bases, and 8 bases separated the two germline ends. CDR3 sequence: CAWSMGNSNQPQHF. CDR3 in DNA: TGTGCCTGGAGTATGGGCAATAGCAATCAGCCCCAGCATTTT. The full variable domain, with the rest looked up from reference TRBV30 and TRBJ1-5, is SQTIHQWPATLVQPVGSPLSLECTVEGTSNPNLYWYRQAAGRGLQLLFYSVGIGQISSEVPQNLSASRPQDRQFILSSKKLLLSDSGFYLCAWSMGNSNQPQHFGDGTRLSIL.

The chain employs TRBV29-1 and TRBJ2-1; a possible D gene is TRBD2 (7 bases). The CDR3 loop spans 14 amino acids. Trimming took off 1 base at V and 6 bases at J, with 13 bases between the two ends. Per the germline V gene, CDR1 is SQVTM and CDR2 is ANQGSEA. The CDR3 nucleotides are TGCAGCGTTGAAGTGGGGGCGGGGGCCAATGAGCAGTTCTTC. As protein: CSVEVGAGANEQFF.

DNA for the CDR3: TGTGCCAGCAGCCAAGCCCTAGCGGGGGGCCTCTCCTACAATGAGCAGTTCTTC. This sequence encodes CASSQALAGGLSYNEQFF. The J gene is TRBJ2-1, the V gene TRBV3-1, with 11 bases aligning to TRBD2. From germline, CDR1 is LGHDT and CDR2 YNNKEL (reference sequence). CDR3 length equals 18 residues. Trimming removed 1 base from V and 0 bases from J; junction bases left unmatched: 5.